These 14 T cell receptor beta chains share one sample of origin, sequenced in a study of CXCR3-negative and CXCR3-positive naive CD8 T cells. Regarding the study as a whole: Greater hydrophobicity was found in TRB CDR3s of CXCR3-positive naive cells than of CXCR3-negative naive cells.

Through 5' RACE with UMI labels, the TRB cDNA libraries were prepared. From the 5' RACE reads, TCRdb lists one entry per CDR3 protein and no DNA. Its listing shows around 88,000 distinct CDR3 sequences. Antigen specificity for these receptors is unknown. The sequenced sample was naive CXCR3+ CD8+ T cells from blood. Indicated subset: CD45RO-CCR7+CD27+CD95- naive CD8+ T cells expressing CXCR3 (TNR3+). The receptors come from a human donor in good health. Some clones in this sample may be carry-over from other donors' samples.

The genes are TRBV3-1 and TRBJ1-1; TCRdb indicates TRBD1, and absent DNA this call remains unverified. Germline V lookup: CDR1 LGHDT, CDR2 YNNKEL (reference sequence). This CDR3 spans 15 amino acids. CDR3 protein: CASSHASGGNAEAFF.

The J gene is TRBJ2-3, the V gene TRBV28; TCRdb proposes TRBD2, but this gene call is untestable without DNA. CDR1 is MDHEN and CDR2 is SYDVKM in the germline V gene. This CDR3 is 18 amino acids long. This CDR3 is CASSSDHLLAGSTDTQYF. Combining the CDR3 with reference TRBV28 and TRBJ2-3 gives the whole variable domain DVKVTQSSRYLVKRTGEKVFLECVQDMDHENMFWYRQDPGLGLRLIYFSYDVKMKEKGDIPEGYSVSREKKERFSLILESASTNQTSMYLCASSSDHLLAGSTDTQYFGPGTRLTVL.

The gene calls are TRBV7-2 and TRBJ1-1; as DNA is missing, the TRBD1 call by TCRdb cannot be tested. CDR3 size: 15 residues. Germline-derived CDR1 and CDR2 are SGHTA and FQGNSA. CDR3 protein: CASRTGWSFDTEAFF.

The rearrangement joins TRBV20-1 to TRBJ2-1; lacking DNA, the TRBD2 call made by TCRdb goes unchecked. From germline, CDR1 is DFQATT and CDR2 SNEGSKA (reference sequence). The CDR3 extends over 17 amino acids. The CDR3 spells CSARDPGTSGGLDEQFF.

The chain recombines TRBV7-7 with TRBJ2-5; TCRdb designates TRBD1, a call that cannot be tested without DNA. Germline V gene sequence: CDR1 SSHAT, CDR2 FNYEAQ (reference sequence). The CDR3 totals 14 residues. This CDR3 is CATRQGADLETQYF.

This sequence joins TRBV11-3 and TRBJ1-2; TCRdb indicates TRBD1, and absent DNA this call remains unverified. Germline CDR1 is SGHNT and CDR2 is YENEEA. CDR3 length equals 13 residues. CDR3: CASSQWTGEGYTF.

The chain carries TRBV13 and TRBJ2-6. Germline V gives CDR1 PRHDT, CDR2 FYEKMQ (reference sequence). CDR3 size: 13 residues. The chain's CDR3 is CASRGSGANVLTF.

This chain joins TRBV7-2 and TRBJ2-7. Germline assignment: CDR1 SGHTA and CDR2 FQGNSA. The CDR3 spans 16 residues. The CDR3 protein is CASSLAVVLISYEQYF. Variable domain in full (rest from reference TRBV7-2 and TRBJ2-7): GAGVSQSPSNKVTEKGKDVELRCDPISGHTALYWYRQSLGQGLEFLIYFQGNSAPDKSGLPSDRFSAERTGGSVSTLTIQRTQQEDSAVYLCASSLAVVLISYEQYFGPGTRLTVT.

CDR3 sequence: CASSRPSGTGVLETQYF. The rearrangement links TRBV28 to TRBJ2-5; the TCRdb call, TRBD1, lacks DNA for checking. CDR1 is MDHEN, CDR2 SYDVKM, per germline. The CDR3 spans 17 residues.

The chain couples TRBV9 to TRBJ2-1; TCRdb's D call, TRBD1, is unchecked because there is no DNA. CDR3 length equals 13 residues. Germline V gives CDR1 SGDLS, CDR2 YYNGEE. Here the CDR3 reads CASSQGGEQEQFF.

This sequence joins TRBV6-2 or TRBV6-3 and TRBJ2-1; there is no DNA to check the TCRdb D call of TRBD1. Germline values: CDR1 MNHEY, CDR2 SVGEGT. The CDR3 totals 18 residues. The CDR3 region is CASSYPLSGQGDYNEQFF.

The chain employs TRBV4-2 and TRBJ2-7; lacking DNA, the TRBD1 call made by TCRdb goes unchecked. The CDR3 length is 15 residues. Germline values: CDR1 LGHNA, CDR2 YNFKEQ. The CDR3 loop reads CASSPRQGTNYEQYF.

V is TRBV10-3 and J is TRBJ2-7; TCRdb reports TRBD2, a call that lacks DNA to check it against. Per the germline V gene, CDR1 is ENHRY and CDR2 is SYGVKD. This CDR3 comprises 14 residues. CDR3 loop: CATLLAGGSYEQYF.

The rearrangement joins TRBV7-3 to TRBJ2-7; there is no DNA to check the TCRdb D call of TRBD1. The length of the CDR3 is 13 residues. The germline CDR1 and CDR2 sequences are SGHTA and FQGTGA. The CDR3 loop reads CASSDPLHEEQYF.